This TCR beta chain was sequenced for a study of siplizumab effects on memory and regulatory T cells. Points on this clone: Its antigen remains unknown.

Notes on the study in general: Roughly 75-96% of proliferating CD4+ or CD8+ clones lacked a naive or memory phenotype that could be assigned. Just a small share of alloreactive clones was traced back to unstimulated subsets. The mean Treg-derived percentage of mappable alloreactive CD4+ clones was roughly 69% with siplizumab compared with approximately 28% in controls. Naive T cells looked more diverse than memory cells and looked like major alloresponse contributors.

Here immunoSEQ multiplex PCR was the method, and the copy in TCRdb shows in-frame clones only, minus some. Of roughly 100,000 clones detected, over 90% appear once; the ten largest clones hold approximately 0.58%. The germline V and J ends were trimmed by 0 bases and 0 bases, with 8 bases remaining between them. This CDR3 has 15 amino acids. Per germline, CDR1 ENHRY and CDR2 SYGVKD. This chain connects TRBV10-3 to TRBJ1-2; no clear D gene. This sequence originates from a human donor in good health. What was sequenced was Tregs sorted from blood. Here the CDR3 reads CAISESVLANYGYTF. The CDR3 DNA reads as TGTGCCATCAGTGAGTCGGTTTTGGCTAACTATGGCTACACCTTC.